The 23 T cell receptor beta chains listed next were all sequenced from one sample in a study of spatial heterogeneity in lung cancer. From the 5' RACE reads, TCRdb called clonotypes with MiXCR, one entry per CDR3 protein. The table has about 11,000 distinct CDR3 sequences, roughly 3.9% seen once. The time point is: sample taken at primary tumor resection. Whole RNA from tumor, nontumor lung or frozen PBMC was sequenced unsorted. The specimen was normal lung tissue next to the tumor, collected at surgery. Source of these receptors: a male donor with early-stage non-small cell lung cancer.

This clonotype has a count of ten or more. Since it is a stray read in a library aimed at alpha chains, this beta chain has a size that is not meaningful. This chain joins TRBV20-1 and TRBJ1-1, with a weak D call TRBD1 (6 bases). The CDR3 loop spans 14 amino acids. Germline CDR1 DFQATT, CDR2 SNEGSKA (reference sequence). The V gene lost 1 base and the J gene lost 2 bases, with 11 bases spanning the gap. CDR3 DNA sequence: TGCAGTGCTAGAGGTGGGGGACAAAACACTGAAGCTTTCTTT. Translated: CSARGGGQNTEAFF.

This clonotype is medium-sized by share. As an off-target read in a library built for alpha chains, this beta chain has a frequency of little significance. The chain is built from TRBV20-1 and TRBJ2-1; no clear D gene. Germline V gives CDR1 DFQATT, CDR2 SNEGSKA (reference sequence). The length of the CDR3 is 14 residues. The V and J ends lost 0 bases and 4 bases respectively, with 10 bases between them. The DNA for the CDR3 is TGCAGTGCTAGAGATCGAATCAATTACAATGAGCAGTTCTTC. Translated: CSARDRINYNEQFF.

A note on this clonotype: In a library made to pick up alpha chains, this beta chain is a stray read with a size that means little. The gene calls are TRBV28 and TRBJ2-7; 11 bases are shared with TRBD1. CDR3 length: 14 residues. The germline CDR1 and CDR2 sequences are MDHEN and SYDVKM. V gave up 7 bases and J gave up 3 bases; unmatched junction bases: 5. The CDR3 DNA reads TGTGCCAGCAATTCCGGGACAGGGGGCTACGAGCAGTACTTC. Its protein product is CASNSGTGGYEQYF. Together with reference TRBV28 and TRBJ2-7, the CDR3 gives the full variable domain: DVKVTQSSRYLVKRTGEKVFLECVQDMDHENMFWYRQDPGLGLRLIYFSYDVKMKEKGDIPEGYSVSREKKERFSLILESASTNQTSMYLCASNSGTGGYEQYFGPGTRLTVT.

This clonotype was found a few times. As an off-target read in a library built for alpha chains, this beta chain has a frequency of little significance. The chain couples TRBV18 to TRBJ2-7; possible D gene TRBD1, 7 bases. The V and J ends lost 0 bases and 2 bases respectively, with 11 bases between them. CDR1 is KGHSH and CDR2 is LQKENI in the germline V gene. The CDR3 is 15 amino acids. CDR3 sequence reads: CASSPPQGGPYEQYF. The CDR3 DNA reads as TGTGCCAGCTCACCACCGCAGGGGGGACCCTACGAGCAGTACTTC.

This clonotype was seen many times. As an off-target read in a library built for alpha chains, this beta chain has a frequency of little significance. This chain links TRBV7-9 with TRBJ1-3; D is unclear. This CDR3 is built from 14 residues. Germline CDR1 and CDR2: SEHNR and FQNEAQ (reference sequence). V was cut by 1 base and J by 6 bases, with 10 bases left in between. CDR3: CASSLVTGENTIYF. The CDR3 DNA reads TGTGCCAGCAGCTTAGTCACCGGCGAAAACACCATATATTTT.

A word on this clonotype: This beta chain was picked up by a library intended for alpha chains and is off target, so its count carries little meaning. The chain carries TRBV9 and TRBJ2-5, with TRBD2 identical over 9 bases. Germline values: CDR1 SGDLS, CDR2 YYNGEE. With V trimmed by 4 bases and J by 1 base, 8 bases remained unmatched. This CDR3 region has 16 residues. CDR3 amino acids: CASSPGLAIAQETQYF. The CDR3 DNA reads TGTGCCAGCAGCCCGGGACTAGCAATTGCCCAAGAGACCCAGTACTTC.

This clonotype was recorded many times. This beta chain slipped into a library made for alpha chains as a stray read, so its size is not meaningful. This chain joins TRBV4-2 and TRBJ2-1; the D is unclear. The CDR3 runs to 17 residues. Trimming left V 0 bases short and J 0 bases short, with 12 bases between. CDR1 is LGHNA, CDR2 YNFKEQ, per germline. The CDR3 DNA is TGTGCCAGCAGCCAAGACTTGCGACGGAGCTCCTACAATGAGCAGTTCTTC. The encoded protein is CASSQDLRRSSYNEQFF.

Comments on this clonotype: Being off target in a library aimed at alpha chains, this beta chain has a size of little meaning. The V call is TRBV2, the J call TRBJ2-3; possibly TRBD1 or TRBD2 for D (5 bases each). V lost 4 bases to trimming and J lost 2 bases, with 16 bases between them. Germline V gene sequence: CDR1 SNHLY, CDR2 FYNNEI. The CDR3 is 16 residues long. The CDR3 region has the DNA TGTGCCAGCAGTGGAGACCGGGACCAGATCACAGATACGCAGTATTTT. It encodes CASSGDRDQITDTQYF.

Ten or more counts support this clonotype. Within a library made for alpha chains, this beta chain is off target, and its count is uninformative. The rearrangement uses TRBV7-9 and TRBJ2-1; 14 nucleotides match TRBD2. CDR3 length: 20 residues. V lost 7 bases and J lost 7; bases outside the gene matches: 21. Per germline, CDR1 SEHNR and CDR2 FQNEAQ (reference sequence). CDR3 DNA: TGTGCCAGCACCTACTGGCACGGGACTAGCGGGAGAAGGAGAGGAAATGAGCAGTTCTTC. This translates into CASTYWHGTSGRRRGNEQFF.

This clonotype was observed a handful of times. Being off target in a library aimed at alpha chains, this beta chain has a size of little meaning. The J gene is TRBJ2-5, the V gene TRBV5-1; D perhaps matches TRBD2 (6 bases). Trimming shortened V by 1 base and J by 5 bases, and 15 bases separated the two germline ends. Germline CDR1 reads SGHRS; CDR2 reads YFSETQ. CDR3 length equals 15 residues. CDR3 protein: CASSLMGGGSETQYF. In nucleotides, the CDR3 is TGCGCCAGCAGCTTGATGGGGGGAGGAAGCGAGACCCAGTACTTC.

This clonotype was seen repeatedly, ten times or more. This beta chain is off target for a library built for alpha chains, so its abundance means little. The chain employs TRBV4-3 and TRBJ2-6, with 7 bases fitting TRBD1. This CDR3 has 17 amino acids. Unmatched junction bases numbered 4, after V lost 1 base and J lost 1 base. The germline V gene encodes CDR1 LGHNA and CDR2 YSLEER. CDR3 in DNA: TGCGCCAGCAGCCAAGGTCCGACAGGGTCTGGGGCCAACGTCCTGACTTTC. This codes for CASSQGPTGSGANVLTF.

This clonotype occurred many times. This beta chain was picked up by a library intended for alpha chains and is off target, so its count carries little meaning. This chain joins TRBV6-5 and TRBJ1-6; 8 bases align to TRBD1. The CDR3 extends over 14 amino acids. Trimming took 5 bases from V and 6 from J; bases not matched to a gene: 3. Germline values: CDR1 MNHEY, CDR2 SVGAGI. This CDR3 is CASSRTGTNSPLHF. The DNA of the CDR3 is TGTGCCAGCAGTAGGACAGGGACTAATTCACCCCTCCACTTT.

This clonotype was detected many times. As an off-target read in a library built for alpha chains, this beta chain has a frequency of little significance. The chain joins TRBV2 to TRBJ2-2; 11 positions match TRBD2. Per the germline V gene, CDR1 is SNHLY and CDR2 is FYNNEI. The CDR3 covers 17 residues. Trimming took 9 bases from V and 0 from J; bases not matched to a gene: 9. CDR3 sequence: CASRGLAGNANTGELFF. CDR3 bases: TGTGCCAGTAGAGGACTAGCGGGCAACGCGAACACCGGGGAGCTGTTTTTT.

Within the sample, this clonotype is medium-sized. This beta chain came through as a stray read in a library set up for alpha chains, and its size says little. The CDR3 spells CASSLAANYGYTF. The CDR3 DNA sequence: TGTGCCAGCAGCTTGGCGGCTAACTATGGCTACACCTTC. The J gene is TRBJ1-2, the V gene TRBV5-5; D remains unclear. The V gene's germline CDR1 is SGHKS and CDR2 YYEKEE (reference sequence). The CDR3 is made up of 13 amino acids. V lost 0 bases and J 0 bases, leaving 3 bases between the germline ends.

This clonotype is categorized as medium-sized. This beta chain lies outside the target of a library built for alpha chains; its clone size means little. The chain employs TRBV28 and TRBJ1-5; no firm D call. The V gene's germline CDR1 is MDHEN and CDR2 SYDVKM. The CDR3 consists of 14 residues. V was shortened by 5 bases and J by 11 bases, with 19 bases between the two germline ends. CDR3 bases: TGTGCCAGCAGTCGTACAGCCTCCTGGGAGGCCCAGCATTTT. Encoded protein: CASSRTASWEAQHF.

This clonotype has ten or more counts. The library was built for alpha chains, so this beta chain is an off-target read and its size means little. This rearrangement joins TRBV27 to TRBJ2-7; 11 bases are a match to TRBD2. V shed 6 bases and J 2 bases; nucleotides not matched to a gene: 0. This CDR3 contains 13 residues. Germline V gives CDR1 MNHEY, CDR2 SMNVEV (reference sequence). For the CDR3, the DNA is TGTGCCAGCAGGGGACTAGCGGCCTACGAGCAGTACTTC. Translation gives CASRGLAAYEQYF.

This clonotype is categorized as medium-sized (0.01 to 0.1%). In a library made to pick up alpha chains, this beta chain is a stray read with a size that means little. The chain employs TRBV11-2 and TRBJ2-7; D possibly uses TRBD1 or TRBD2 (5 bases each). This CDR3 comprises 13 residues. V dropped 1 base and J dropped 4 bases, with 8 bases sitting between them. Germline CDR1 reads SGHAT; CDR2 reads FQNNGV. In nucleotides, the CDR3 is TGTGCCAGCAGCTTAGGGGACGGGTACGAGCAGTACTTC. Translating it yields CASSLGDGYEQYF.

Many counts were recorded for this clonotype. This beta chain turned up in a library designed for alpha chains; as an off-target read, its abundance says little. This chain connects TRBV3-1 to TRBJ1-3, with D hard to call. The V gene lost 3 bases and the J gene lost 0 bases, with 18 bases spanning the gap. Germline V gene lookup returns CDR1 LGHDT and CDR2 YNNKEL (reference sequence). CDR3 length equals 18 residues. Written as DNA, the CDR3 is TGTGCCAGCAGCCAGTCCGATAGGTCCAAACGCTCTGGAAACACCATATATTTT. It specifies CASSQSDRSKRSGNTIYF.

This clonotype was picked up many times. This beta chain was picked up by a library intended for alpha chains and is off target, so its count carries little meaning. The V gene is TRBV20-1, the J gene TRBJ1-1, with 8 nucleotides matching TRBD1. CDR1 and CDR2 from the germline V gene are DFQATT and SNEGSKA (reference sequence). The CDR3 contains 14 residues. After removal of 3 bases from V and 4 bases from J, the junction contained 7 bases not matched to a gene. The CDR3 loop is CSASYRGRGTEAFF. In DNA, the CDR3 is TGCAGTGCTAGTTACAGGGGGAGGGGCACTGAAGCTTTCTTT.

This clonotype rates as medium-sized. For a library built for alpha chains, this beta chain is a stray read; little rests on its size. The genes are TRBV19 and TRBJ2-1; 10 bases match TRBD2. V trimming: 8 bases; J trimming: 0 bases; junction bases outside the gene matches: 10. The CDR3 is made up of 17 amino acids. Per germline, CDR1 LNHDA and CDR2 SQIVND (reference sequence). The CDR3 coding sequence is TGTGCCAGTCGGGCTAGCGGGGGAGTCCTCTCCTACAATGAGCAGTTCTTC. It codes for CASRASGGVLSYNEQFF.

This clonotype was counted ten times or more. This beta chain is an unintended read in a library built for alpha chains; its size means little. V usage is TRBV29-1 and J usage is TRBJ1-4; 7 nucleotides align to TRBD1. This CDR3 has 12 residues. Looked up from germline, CDR1 is SQVTM and CDR2 is ANQGSEA. The V segment lost 7 bases and the J segment 13 bases; nucleotides outside the gene matches: 12. CDR3 amino acids: CSGGTADEVLFF. The CDR3, as DNA: TGCAGCGGTGGGACAGCGGATGAGGTACTGTTTTTT.

This clonotype is medium-sized by share. The size of this beta chain means little, since it is a stray read in a library made for alpha chains. This rearrangement joins TRBV6-5 to TRBJ2-3; 7 bases are a match to TRBD2. Germline V gene data show CDR1 as MNHEY and CDR2 as SVGAGI. J was trimmed by 2 bases and V by 6 bases; bases with no gene match: 8. CDR3 length: 15 amino acids. The CDR3 reads CASSPERGYTDTQYF. The CDR3, as DNA: TGTGCCAGCAGCCCTGAGCGGGGCTACACAGATACGCAGTATTTT.

This clonotype was recorded many times. As an off-target read in a library built for alpha chains, this beta chain has a frequency of little significance. The chain has TRBV30 and TRBJ2-1; D might be TRBD1 (5 bases). CDR1 and CDR2 from the germline V gene are GTSNPN and SVGIG (reference sequence). The V end was cut by 4 bases, the J end by 3 bases, with 7 bases between. The CDR3 is 12 amino acids. The CDR3 nucleotides are TGTGCCTGGAAAGGGGACTACAATGAGCAGTTCTTC. This sequence encodes CAWKGDYNEQFF.